The present T cell receptor beta chain was sequenced within a study of T cell responses to AZD1222 COVID-19 vaccine. Findings and limits, study-wide: Researchers took repertoire samples only after the peak T cell response had come. The donors showed a predominance of white British ancestry and of females, with possible underestimation of clonal diversity. Regions 160-218 and 743-854 held dominance among vaccine-associated CD4 TCRs, which spanned spike.

This CDR3 is 13 amino acids long. The V end was cut by 5 bases, the J end by 9 bases, with 13 bases between. Germline lookup yields CDR1 SGHAT and CDR2 FQNNGV. Of note for this clone: Its antigen remains unknown.

Sequencing was performed with immunoSEQ multiplex PCR; in TCRdb, only in-frame clones are kept and a portion is missing. Of 120,000 to 150,000 clones listed, around 90% are singletons. This sequence joins TRBV11-2 and TRBJ2-2; D remains ambiguous. The source was peripheral blood, collected on day 0 of AZD1222 vaccination. The sequence was collected from an adult in good health. CDR3 sequence: CASSPDGIRELFF. The CDR3 DNA follows: TGTGCCAGCAGCCCGGATGGAATCCGGGAGCTGTTTTTT.